These T cell receptor beta chains were read from a single sample in a study of identical twins. TCRdb called the 5' RACE reads again in MiXCR, with one record for every CDR3 protein. Altogether 350,000 to 450,000 distinct CDR3 sequences are present, under 20% being singletons, with the ten largest covering roughly 12%. Sequences were obtained from naive T cells sorted from blood. The receptors were sampled from a man over 45 in good health. CDR3s include the opening cysteine and the closing phenylalanine or tryptophan. A D gene is named only where the DNA matches it firmly. Size values are once, few and many counts, or a class for expanded clones, and some rows have none.

D gene,J gene,clone size,V gene,CDR3 DNA,CDR3 protein
.,TRBJ2-7,.,TRBV11-2,TGTGCCAGCAGCTTTGGCCAGGGAGTGTCCGAGCAGTACTTC,CASSFGQGVSEQYF
.,TRBJ2-4,many,TRBV4-2,TGTGCCAGCAGCCAAGATAGGAACGCCGCCAAAAACATTCAGTACTTC,CASSQDRNAAKNIQYF
TRBD1,TRBJ1-1,few,TRBV19,TGTGCCAGTAGTATTCGGGGGGACAGTGAAGCTTTCTTT,CASSIRGDSEAFF
TRBD1,TRBJ2-5,.,TRBV12-3/TRBV12-4,TGTGCCAGCAGTTTATCGGACAGGCAAGAGACCCAGTACTTC,CASSLSDRQETQYF
.,TRBJ2-3,.,TRBV5-1,TGCGCCAGCAGCTCAAGACAGAGACTCACAGATACGCAGTATTTT,CASSSRQRLTDTQYF
.,TRBJ2-2,few,TRBV7-8,TGTGCCAGCAGCCCTATAGACACCGGGGAGCTGTTTTTT,CASSPIDTGELFF
TRBD1,TRBJ2-7,.,TRBV6-5,TGTGCCAGCAGTTACCCTGGACAGGCTGAGCAGTACTTC,CASSYPGQAEQYF
TRBD1,TRBJ2-7,.,TRBV7-2,TGTGCCAGCAGCCAAGTCGGGGACAGCTCCTACGAGCAGTACTTC,CASSQVGDSSYEQYF
.,TRBJ2-3,.,TRBV7-3,TGTGCCAGCAGCTCTGGAGAGGGGGATACGCAGTATTTT,CASSSGEGDTQYF
TRBD2,TRBJ2-1,many,TRBV14,TGTGCCAGCAGCCAAGTGTGGCGGGGGGGCAATGAGCAGTTCTTC,CASSQVWRGGNEQFF
.,TRBJ2-3,.,TRBV5-1,TGCGCCAGCAGCTTCGGGGAAACCACAGATACGCAGTATTTT,CASSFGETTDTQYF
TRBD1,TRBJ2-1,many,TRBV24-1,TGTGCCACCAGTAACGGGACAGGCTACCGGGGGCAGTTCTTC,CATSNGTGYRGQFF
TRBD2,TRBJ2-3,.,TRBV20-1,TGCAGTGCTAGAGGGGCTAGCGGGGGCCTCGACACAGATACGCAGTATTTT,CSARGASGGLDTDTQYF
TRBD2,TRBJ2-3,.,TRBV20-1,TGCAGTGCTAGAGATCGGGGGGGGGCTAACACAGATACGCAGTATTTT,CSARDRGGANTDTQYF
.,TRBJ2-1,many,TRBV7-7,TGTGCTAGCAGCTTAGCCCCCAGCTCCTACAATGAGCAGTTCTTC,CASSLAPSSYNEQFF
.,TRBJ2-2,.,TRBV9,TGTGCCAGCAGCGCCCAACCCGGGCCGTGGGAGCTGTTTTTT,CASSAQPGPWELFF
.,TRBJ1-5,.,TRBV4-1,TGCGCCAGCAGCCAAGGTTACGCTCTGGGCAATCAGCCCCAGCATTTT,CASSQGYALGNQPQHF
.,TRBJ1-1,.,TRBV24-1,TGTGCCACCAGTGTCGGCAGCCCCGGGACTGAAGCTTTCTTT,CATSVGSPGTEAFF
TRBD2,TRBJ2-7,many,TRBV7-2,TGTGCCAGCAGCACCTGGACTAGCGGGGACGAGCAGTACTTC,CASSTWTSGDEQYF
TRBD2,TRBJ2-1,.,TRBV5-6,TGTGCCAGCAGCTTTACTAGCGGTTACAATGAGCAGTTCTTC,CASSFTSGYNEQFF
.,TRBJ2-5,many,TRBV11-2,TGTGCCAGCAGCTTAGATGGAGGGTTGGAGACCCAGTACTTC,CASSLDGGLETQYF
TRBD2,TRBJ2-3,.,TRBV12-3/TRBV12-4,TGTGCCAGCACCTGGACTAGCGGGGGGTCGGATACGCAGTATTTT,CASTWTSGGSDTQYF
.,TRBJ2-7,.,TRBV2,TGTGCCAGCGGGTTCGACATCTACGAGCAGTACTTC,CASGFDIYEQYF
TRBD1,TRBJ1-2,few,TRBV20-1,TGCAGTGCTAGAGAAGGACAGGTCATCTATGGCTACACCTTC,CSAREGQVIYGYTF
TRBD2,TRBJ2-3,many,TRBV10-3,TGTGCCATCAGTGTGGCGGGAGCTGATACGCAGTATTTT,CAISVAGADTQYF
TRBD1,TRBJ1-2,few,TRBV5-1,TGCGCCAGCAGCTCTGGACAGGTCGACTATGGCTACACCTTC,CASSSGQVDYGYTF
.,TRBJ2-1,.,TRBV20-1,TGCAGTGCTCAAACTGGAAGCTCCTACAATGAGCAGTTCTTC,CSAQTGSSYNEQFF
TRBD2,TRBJ2-1,.,TRBV11-2,TGTGCCAGCAGCTTAGGTGGACTAGCGGTTTTCGACAATGAGCAGTTCTTC,CASSLGGLAVFDNEQFF
TRBD1,TRBJ2-7,.,TRBV20-1,TGCAGTGCCCAACTGTCGGACAGGGCTTTTGCCTACGAGCAGTACTTC,CSAQLSDRAFAYEQYF
.,TRBJ1-3,many,TRBV5-1,TGCGCCAGCAGCCCTTCGGGGGGCACTGGAAACACCATATATTTT,CASSPSGGTGNTIYF
.,TRBJ2-2,.,TRBV6-2/TRBV6-3,TGTGCCAGCAGTTACGTGGCCTTTAGCACCGGGGAGCTGTTTTTT,CASSYVAFSTGELFF
TRBD1,TRBJ1-6,few,TRBV4-1,TGCGCCAGCAGCCAAGGGCCGGGACAGCATAATTCACCCCTCCACTTT,CASSQGPGQHNSPLHF
TRBD2,TRBJ2-1,.,TRBV11-2,TGTGCCAGCAGCTTCGCCCCGGGACTAGCAAGGGTTGAGCAGTTCTTC,CASSFAPGLARVEQFF
TRBD2,TRBJ2-1,many,TRBV27,TGTGCCAGCACATATAGCGGGGGGGCCATCAATGAGCAGTTCTTC,CASTYSGGAINEQFF
TRBD1,TRBJ2-5,few,TRBV20-1,TGCAGTGCTAGAGATGGGGGCCGGACAGGGGTAGAGACCCAGTACTTC,CSARDGGRTGVETQYF
.,TRBJ2-1,many,TRBV5-1,TGCGCCAGCAGCTTTTCCGGGACAAACAATGAGCAGTTCTTC,CASSFSGTNNEQFF
.,TRBJ2-4,few,TRBV6-1,TGTGCCAGCAGCCCTAGACGGGTTGACCTAGCCAAAAACATTCAGTACTTC,CASSPRRVDLAKNIQYF
TRBD2,TRBJ2-1,few,TRBV6-2/TRBV6-3,TGTGCCAGCAGTTATTGGGGACTAGCGGGAGAAAGAAATGAGCAGTTCTTC,CASSYWGLAGERNEQFF
TRBD1,TRBJ1-4,.,TRBV7-6,TGTGCCAGCAGCGAGTGGGACAGGGGTGAAAAACTGTTTTTT,CASSEWDRGEKLFF
.,TRBJ2-7,few,TRBV7-9,TGTGCCAGCAGCTTATATCCGAACGAGCAGTACTTC,CASSLYPNEQYF
TRBD2,TRBJ2-3,few,TRBV20-1,TGCAGTGCTAGAGATCGTCGGCTAGCGGGAAAGCTTAACACAGATACGCAGTATTTT,CSARDRRLAGKLNTDTQYF
.,TRBJ1-5,many,TRBV4-2,TGTGCCAGCAGCCGGTGGGGGAGCCACCCCCTGCCACGATATAGCAATCAGCCCCAGCATTTT,CASSRWGSHPLPRYSNQPQHF
.,TRBJ2-4,many,TRBV20-1,TGCAGTGCTAGGGCAGGGACTCCCAAAAACATTCAGTACTTC,CSARAGTPKNIQYF
TRBD2,TRBJ2-7,.,TRBV18,TGTGCCAGCTCACCAGGAACCGGGACTAGCGGCTCCTACGAGCAGTACTTC,CASSPGTGTSGSYEQYF
TRBD1,TRBJ2-1,few,TRBV28,TGTGCCAGCAGTTTTGGGGGACAGGGGGACCATGAGCAGTTCTTC,CASSFGGQGDHEQFF
.,TRBJ1-4,.,TRBV20-1,TGCAGTGCTAGAGGGCGGGGGGGCGATGAAAAACTGTTTTTT,CSARGRGGDEKLFF
.,TRBJ2-1,.,TRBV11-2,TGTGCCAGCAGCTTAACTGGAAAGGGCAGGGCCCATTTGTCCTACAATGAGCAGTTCTTC,CASSLTGKGRAHLSYNEQFF
TRBD2,TRBJ2-7,many,TRBV10-3,TGTGCCATCAAGGGGACTACTACCTACGAGCAGTACTTC,CAIKGTTTYEQYF
.,TRBJ1-5,few,TRBV12-3/TRBV12-4,TGTGCCAGCAGGGCGGACAGCCATAGCAATCAGCCCCAGCATTTT,CASRADSHSNQPQHF
.,TRBJ2-7,.,TRBV20-1,TGCAGTGCTAGAGACCCCAAAGGGGGGACTTTCGAGCAGTACTTC,CSARDPKGGTFEQYF
.,TRBJ1-1,few,TRBV20-1,TGCAGTGCCATTCAAGTGGCCACTGAAGCTTTCTTT,CSAIQVATEAFF
TRBD1,TRBJ1-6,.,TRBV18,TGTGCCAGCTCACCGGGGACAGACGGGATCCTCCACTTT,CASSPGTDGILHF
.,TRBJ2-3,many,TRBV4-3,TGCGCCAGCAGCCAAGACAGAAACTCGCAGTATTTT,CASSQDRNSQYF
.,TRBJ2-7,.,TRBV27,TGTGCCAGCAGTTTGGGCAAGGGCAGTGGTTCGGGGTACGAGCAGTACTTC,CASSLGKGSGSGYEQYF
TRBD2,TRBJ2-1,.,TRBV12-3/TRBV12-4,TGTGCCAGCAGTCTAGCGGGGGGGCCCGTTGAGCAGTTCTTC,CASSLAGGPVEQFF
.,TRBJ2-7,few,TRBV4-1,TGCGCCAGCAGCCAGGACACGGGGCCGAGAGACGAGCAGTACTTC,CASSQDTGPRDEQYF
.,TRBJ1-5,few,TRBV6-2/TRBV6-3,TGTGCCAGTAGGAATCCTAGCAATCAGCCCCAGCATTTT,CASRNPSNQPQHF
.,TRBJ2-5,many,TRBV4-3,TGCGCCAGCAGCCCGGTGTTGGCCACTCAAGAGACCCAGTACTTC,CASSPVLATQETQYF
TRBD2,TRBJ2-3,.,TRBV12-3/TRBV12-4,TGTGCCAGCAGGGGGACTAGTGGGGGGCCAGATACGCAGTATTTT,CASRGTSGGPDTQYF